This paragraph reports one T cell receptor beta chain. Its antigen is unidentified. This entry comes from a study of post-analysis software for immune sequencing data. Study-level findings and limits: Roughly five TRBV segments, including TRBV5-6, TRBV5-1 and TRBV20-1, were more frequent in patients than controls. When compared against controls, multiple sclerosis patients showed significantly lower normalized Chao1 diversity.

This CDR3 has 17 residues. From germline, CDR1 is SEHNR and CDR2 FQNEAQ (reference sequence). The ends were cut back, 5 bases at V and 2 bases at J, with 19 bases in the middle. TCR beta cDNA libraries had unique molecular identifiers. MiXCR was run by TCRdb on the PCR reads, yielding one entry per CDR3 protein. The sample includes around 500,000 distinct CDR3 sequences, approximately 34% of them seen just once. The chain carries TRBV7-9 and TRBJ2-1; D is possibly TRBD2 (6 bases). The clonotype was recovered from a girl aged 2-17 years with multiple sclerosis. Source material: blood. As DNA, the CDR3 is TGTGCCAGCAGCACTAGCCGGGCCATTAGGGCCTACAATGAGCAGTTCTTC. This translates into CASSTSRAIRAYNEQFF.